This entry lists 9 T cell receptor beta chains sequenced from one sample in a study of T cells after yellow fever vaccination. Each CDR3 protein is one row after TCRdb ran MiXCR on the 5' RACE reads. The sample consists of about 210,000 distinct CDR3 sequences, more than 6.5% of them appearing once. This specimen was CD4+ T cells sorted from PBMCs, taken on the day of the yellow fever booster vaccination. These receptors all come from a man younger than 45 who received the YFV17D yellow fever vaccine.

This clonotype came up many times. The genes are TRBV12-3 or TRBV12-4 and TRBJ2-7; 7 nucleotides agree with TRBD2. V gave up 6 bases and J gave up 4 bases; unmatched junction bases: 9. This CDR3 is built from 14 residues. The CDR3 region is CASRRAGVRYEQYF. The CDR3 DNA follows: TGTGCCAGCAGACGGGCGGGAGTACGGTACGAGCAGTACTTC.

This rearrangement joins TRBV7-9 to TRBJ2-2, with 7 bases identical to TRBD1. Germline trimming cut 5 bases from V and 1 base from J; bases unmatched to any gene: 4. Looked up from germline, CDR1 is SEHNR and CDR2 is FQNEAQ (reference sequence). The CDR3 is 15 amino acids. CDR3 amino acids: CASSRTGWNTGELFF. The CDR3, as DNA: TGTGCCAGCAGCCGGACAGGTTGGAACACCGGGGAGCTGTTTTTT.

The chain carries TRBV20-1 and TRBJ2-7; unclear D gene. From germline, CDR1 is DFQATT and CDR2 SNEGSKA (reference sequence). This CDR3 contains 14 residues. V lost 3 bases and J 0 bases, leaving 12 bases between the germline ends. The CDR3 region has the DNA TGCAGTGCTAGTAGGCAGGCCTTCTCCTACGAGCAGTACTTC. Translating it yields CSASRQAFSYEQYF.

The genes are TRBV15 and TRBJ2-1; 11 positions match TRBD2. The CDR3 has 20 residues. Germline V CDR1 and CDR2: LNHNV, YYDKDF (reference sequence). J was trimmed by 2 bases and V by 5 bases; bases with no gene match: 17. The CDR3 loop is CATSGGMPGLAEGPYNEQFF. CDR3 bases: TGTGCCACCAGCGGGGGGATGCCGGGACTAGCGGAGGGCCCCTACAATGAGCAGTTCTTC.

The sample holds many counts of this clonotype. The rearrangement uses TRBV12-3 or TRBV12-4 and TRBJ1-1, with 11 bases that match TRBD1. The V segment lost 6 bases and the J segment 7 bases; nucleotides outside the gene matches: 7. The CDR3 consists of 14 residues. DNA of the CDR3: TGTGCCAGCAGCGGGACAGGGGGACAGAATGAAGCTTTCTTT. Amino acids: CASSGTGGQNEAFF.

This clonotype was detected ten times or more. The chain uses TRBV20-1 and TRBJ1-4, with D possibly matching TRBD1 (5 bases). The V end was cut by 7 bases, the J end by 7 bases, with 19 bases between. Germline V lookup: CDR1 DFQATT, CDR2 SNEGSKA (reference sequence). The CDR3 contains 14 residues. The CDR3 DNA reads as TGCAGTGTCGCGGGACCTTCGACTGGTGAAAAACTGTTTTTT. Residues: CSVAGPSTGEKLFF.

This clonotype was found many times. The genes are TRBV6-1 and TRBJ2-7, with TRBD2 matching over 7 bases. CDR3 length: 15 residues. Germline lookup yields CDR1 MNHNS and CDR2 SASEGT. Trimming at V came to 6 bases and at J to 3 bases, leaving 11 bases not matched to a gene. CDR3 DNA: TGTGCCAGCAGAACTTTAGCGGGCCTAAACTACGAGCAGTACTTC. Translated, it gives CASRTLAGLNYEQYF.

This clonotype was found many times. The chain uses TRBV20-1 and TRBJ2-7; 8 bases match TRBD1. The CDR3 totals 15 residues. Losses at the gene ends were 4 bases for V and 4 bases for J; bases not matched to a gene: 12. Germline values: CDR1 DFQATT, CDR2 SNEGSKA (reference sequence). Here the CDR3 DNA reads TGCAGTGCTAATCCCGGGACAGGAAGGGGGTACGAGCAGTACTTC. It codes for CSANPGTGRGYEQYF.

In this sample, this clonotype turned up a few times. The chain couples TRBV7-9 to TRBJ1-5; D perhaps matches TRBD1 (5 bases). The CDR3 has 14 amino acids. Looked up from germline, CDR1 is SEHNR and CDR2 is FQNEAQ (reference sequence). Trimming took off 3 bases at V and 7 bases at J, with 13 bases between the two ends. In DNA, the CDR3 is TGTGCCAGCAGCTTGGGGGGGAGGACGCAGCCCCAGCATTTT. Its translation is CASSLGGRTQPQHF.